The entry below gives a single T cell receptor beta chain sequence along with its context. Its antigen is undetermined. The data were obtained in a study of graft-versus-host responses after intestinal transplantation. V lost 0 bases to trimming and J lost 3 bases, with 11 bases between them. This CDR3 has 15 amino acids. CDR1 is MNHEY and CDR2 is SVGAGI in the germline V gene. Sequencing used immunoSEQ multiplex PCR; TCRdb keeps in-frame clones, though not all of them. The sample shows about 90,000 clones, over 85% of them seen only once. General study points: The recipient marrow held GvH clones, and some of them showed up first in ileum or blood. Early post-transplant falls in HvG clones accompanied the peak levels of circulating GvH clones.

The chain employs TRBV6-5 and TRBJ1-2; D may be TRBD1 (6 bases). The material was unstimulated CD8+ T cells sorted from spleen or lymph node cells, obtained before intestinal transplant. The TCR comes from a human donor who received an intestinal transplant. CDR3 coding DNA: TGTGCCAGCAGTTACTCGATAGGACAGTACTATGGCTACACCTTC. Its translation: CASSYSIGQYYGYTF.